This T cell receptor (beta chain) was obtained from a study of shared clonotypes between healthy human individuals. Study context: The donor group consisted of a couple of women and a few men, aged 18 to 49.

After removal of 0 bases from V and 2 bases from J, the junction contained 1 base not matched to a gene. The CDR3 has 16 amino acids. The V gene's germline CDR1 is MNHEY and CDR2 SMNVEV (reference sequence). Only CD45RO-negative cells positively selected for CCR7 counted as naive CD8 cells, so terminally differentiated effector memory CD45RA+ cells were excluded. About this clone: The same CDR3 can be traced to other DNA sequences in this sample.

Clones were sequenced by immunoSEQ multiplex PCR, and TCRdb holds only the in-frame ones, with some missing. The sample includes 2 million to 2.5 million clones, under 95% seen only once; the top ten take roughly 1.8%. The origin of this receptor is a man aged 18 to 30 in good health. Some clones in this sample may be carry-over from other donors' samples. The J gene is TRBJ2-1, the V gene TRBV27; 10 bases map to TRBD2. The sample taken for sequencing was naive CD8+ T cells from PBMCs. In DNA form, the CDR3 reads TGTGCCAGCAGTTTATCGACTAGCGGGCCCTACAATGAGCAGTTCTTC. It translates to CASSLSTSGPYNEQFF.